The 5 T cell receptor beta chains given below trace back to one sample, sequenced in a study of CD8 T cells in Susac syndrome. The RNA input was roughly 0.45 to 1 ug, and it was reverse transcribed with random hexamers. TCRdb analysed the immunoSEQ multiplex PCR reads with MiXCR anew, one entry per CDR3 protein. The table has hundreds of thousands of distinct CDR3 sequences, 85% seen once; the top ten hold around 0.22%. The sample was CD8+ T cells from PBMCs. These receptors all come from a human donor with multiple sclerosis.

The chain recombines TRBV6-5 with TRBJ1-2; D is ambiguous. CDR1 and CDR2 (germline): MNHEY, SVGAGI. Between the trimmed V and J ends, which lost 2 bases and 0 bases, there was a span of 4 bases. The CDR3 runs to 13 residues. For the CDR3, the DNA is TGTGCCAGCAGTTACAGGGCTAACTATGGCTACACCTTC. Its protein is CASSYRANYGYTF.

Details on this clonotype: At one end the junction does not follow the germline gene, possibly because of a read error. The CDR3 sequence is CTSTRGTSGISTGELFF. The CDR3 DNA is TGTACCAGCACCAGGGGGACTAGCGGGATATCCACCGGGGAGCTGTTTTTT. The chain is built from TRBV6-2 or TRBV6-3 and TRBJ2-2, with TRBD2 identical over 13 bases. Germline V lookup: CDR1 MNHEY, CDR2 SVGEGT. The CDR3 loop spans 17 amino acids.

The rearrangement links TRBV28 to TRBJ2-7, with TRBD2 matching over 8 bases. The CDR3 contains 13 residues. V shed 6 bases, J shed 6 bases, and the junction held 7 bases outside the gene matches. CDR1 is MDHEN, CDR2 SYDVKM, per germline. CDR3 sequence reads: CASSLGLASEQYF. CDR3 in DNA: TGTGCCAGCAGCCTCGGACTAGCTAGCGAGCAGTACTTC.

J is TRBJ1-1 and V is TRBV4-3; D remains unclear. Per the germline V gene, CDR1 is LGHNA and CDR2 is YSLEER. V lost 3 bases, J lost 10 bases, and 21 bases lay in between. This CDR3 has 15 amino acids. The CDR3 region has the DNA TGCGCCAGCAGCCAGAGCCGGGCTCCGTTGGGTGTAGCTTTCTTT. Its translation: CASSQSRAPLGVAFF.

The chain couples TRBV3-1 to TRBJ1-4, with D possibly matching TRBD1 (6 bases). The germline V gene encodes CDR1 LGHDT and CDR2 YNNKEL (reference sequence). Trimming removed 2 bases at V and 3 bases at J, with 13 bases between. There are 16 residues in the CDR3. CDR3 bases: TGTGCCAGCAGCCAATGGAAGGGGGAAGCTAATGAAAAACTGTTTTTT. It translates to CASSQWKGEANEKLFF. The full variable domain, its missing parts supplied by reference TRBV3-1 and TRBJ1-4, is DTAVSQTPKYLVTQMGNDKSIKCEQNLGHDTMYWYKQDSKKFLKIMFSYNNKELIINETVPNRFSPKSPDKAHLNLHINSLELGDSAVYFCASSQWKGEANEKLFFGSGTQLSVL.